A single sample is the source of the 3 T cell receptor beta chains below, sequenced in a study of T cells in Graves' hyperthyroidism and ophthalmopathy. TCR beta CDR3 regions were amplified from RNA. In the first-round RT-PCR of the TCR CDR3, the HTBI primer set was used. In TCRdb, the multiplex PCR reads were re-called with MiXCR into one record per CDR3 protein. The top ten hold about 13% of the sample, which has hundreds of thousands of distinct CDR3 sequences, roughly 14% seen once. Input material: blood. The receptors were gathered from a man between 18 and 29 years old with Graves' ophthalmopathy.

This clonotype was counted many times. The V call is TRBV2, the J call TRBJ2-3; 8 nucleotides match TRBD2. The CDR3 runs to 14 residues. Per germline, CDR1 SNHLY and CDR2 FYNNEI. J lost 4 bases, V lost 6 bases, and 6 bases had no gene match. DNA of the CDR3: TGTGCCAGCAGGTCCGGGGGGGCCGCAGATACGCAGTATTTT. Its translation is CASRSGGAADTQYF.

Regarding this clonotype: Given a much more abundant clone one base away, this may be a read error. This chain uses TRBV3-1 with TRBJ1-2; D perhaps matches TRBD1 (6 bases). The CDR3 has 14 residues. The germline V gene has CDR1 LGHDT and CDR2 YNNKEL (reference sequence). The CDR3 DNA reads TGTGCCAGCAGCCTAAGTTACAGGGACTATGGCCACACCTTC. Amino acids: CASSLSYRDYGHTF.

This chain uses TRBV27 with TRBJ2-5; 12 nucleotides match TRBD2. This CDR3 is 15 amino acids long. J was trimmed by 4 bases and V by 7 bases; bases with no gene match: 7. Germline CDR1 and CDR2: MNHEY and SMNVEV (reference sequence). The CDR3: CASTSGGAGGETQYF. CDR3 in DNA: TGTGCCAGCACTAGCGGGGGGGCCGGGGGAGAGACCCAGTACTTC.